Listed below are T cell receptor beta chains from one sample, sequenced in a study of OX40 agonist ivuxolimab in advanced cancers. TCRdb's copy holds only in-frame clones and misses some; the assay was immunoSEQ multiplex PCR. The repertoire holds about 46,000 clones, with roughly 90% as singletons. This sample comprised CD4+ or CD8+ T cells sorted from blood, obtained in a trial of the OX40 agonist ivuxolimab. Source of these receptors: an adult with an advanced solid tumor such as melanoma, head and neck, liver or kidney cancer. Each CDR3 is given with its conserved first and last residue. Fields, in order: V gene, CDR3 protein.

v_call: TRBV30; cdr3_aa: CAWSVMGAEAFF
v_call: TRBV4-3; cdr3_aa: CASSQVTGQPDTQYF
v_call: TRBV27; cdr3_aa: CASSLGVSSYEQYF
v_call: TRBV29-1; cdr3_aa: CSAKTGGSGYTF
v_call: TRBV19; cdr3_aa: CASSIRRGQEDTQYF
v_call: TRBV15; cdr3_aa: CATSSRGLAGTGELFF
v_call: TRBV6-5; cdr3_aa: CASSYSYIGGTEAFF
v_call: TRBV6-5; cdr3_aa: CASSLPGQGRNEQYF
v_call: TRBV19; cdr3_aa: CASMWGWTEAFF
v_call: TRBV30; cdr3_aa: CALQTVNTGELFF
v_call: TRBV21-1; cdr3_aa: CASSKRLAGNTGELFF
v_call: TRBV2; cdr3_aa: CASEATQTGSYGYTF
v_call: TRBV7-3; cdr3_aa: CASSLGGLAGGNEQFF
v_call: TRBV4-2; cdr3_aa: CASRQGNEQFF
v_call: TRBV7-9; cdr3_aa: CASSLGFGTGKAEAFF
v_call: TRBV6-5; cdr3_aa: CASSYSSGTSYEQYF
v_call: TRBV2; cdr3_aa: CASSDPVAGVGYGYTF
v_call: TRBV25-1; cdr3_aa: CASSELVNTEAFF
v_call: TRBV29-1; cdr3_aa: CSVAGLGIYNEQFF
v_call: TRBV4-3; cdr3_aa: CASSQEERSYEQYF
v_call: TRBV14; cdr3_aa: CASSRLRTDTQYF
v_call: TRBV2; cdr3_aa: CASSEGTSGESSYNEQFF
v_call: TRBV9; cdr3_aa: CASSAGTGSNEQYF
v_call: TRBV14; cdr3_aa: CASSPSWGREAFF
v_call: TRBV27; cdr3_aa: CASSLSEQMNTEAFF
v_call: TRBV4-1; cdr3_aa: CASSLPGTPPETQYF
v_call: TRBV7-6; cdr3_aa: CASSLETSGSLGTGELFF
v_call: TRBV4-1; cdr3_aa: CASSQDSEHALDTQYF
v_call: TRBV28; cdr3_aa: CASSGQGTYSGNTIYF
v_call: TRBV18; cdr3_aa: CASSPKNTEAFF
v_call: TRBV5-5; cdr3_aa: CASSLGQGIYGYTF
v_call: TRBV6-5; cdr3_aa: CASSLTPKAGYTF
v_call: TRBV5-6; cdr3_aa: CASSLGARTDTQYF
v_call: TRBV29-1; cdr3_aa: CSVDSGVSYEQYF
v_call: TRBV29-1; cdr3_aa: CSVGPGFYEQYF
v_call: TRBV19; cdr3_aa: CASSMGWGEQFF
v_call: TRBV4-1; cdr3_aa: CASSQPRQGAGNTIYF
v_call: TRBV18; cdr3_aa: CASSPQGQGRADTQYF
v_call: TRBV7-9; cdr3_aa: CASSRTTSGDKETQYF